Described below is a single TCR beta chain sequence and its context. As yet, its antigen is unknown. The table came from immunoSEQ multiplex PCR; TCRdb's copy has only in-frame clones and leaves some out. This table has about 40,000 clones, roughly 88% appearing once. V lost 4 bases and J lost 4; bases outside the gene matches: 5. Germline loops: CDR1 GTSNPN, CDR2 SVGIG (reference sequence). The CDR3 has 13 amino acids. The data originate from a study of T cells in localized non-small cell lung cancer. Notes on the study in general: Uninvolved adjacent lung had more T cell clonality than any other tissue, topping tumor.

The source was peripheral blood, collected before any cancer treatment. This sequence joins TRBV30 and TRBJ1-2, with 8 positions matching TRBD1. The TCR originated in a woman aged 35-75 years with stage I lung adenocarcinoma. CDR3 DNA: TGTGCCTGGAATAACGGGACAGGCTATGGCTACACCTTC. Protein: CAWNNGTGYGYTF.